A single TCR beta chain is shown here with its context. The authors' processing: Reference gene primer amplification gave nucleated cell count estimates. TCRdb's table, derived via immunoSEQ multiplex PCR, lists solely in-frame clones and lacks some. V, J and clone size derive from that table, while D and trimming were established from the DNA sequence. Among approximately 180,000 clones listed, 81% were seen once. The sample originates from a study of blood T cell repertoires in COVID-19. Trimming pared 1 base from V and 9 bases from J, leaving 13 bases between. CDR1 and CDR2 from the germline V gene are LNHDA and SQIVND (reference sequence). The CDR3 is 14 residues long.

This receptor was obtained from a woman older than 75 with COVID-19, enrolled during active disease. Sample: peripheral blood. The chain recombines TRBV19 with TRBJ2-1; TRBD1 might be the D (5 bases). As DNA, the CDR3 is TGTGCCAGTAGTATAGGGGGCAAGTGGAGTGAGCAGTTCTTC. Encoded protein: CASSIGGKWSEQFF.